One sample yielded the 10 T cell receptor beta chains listed below, sequenced in a study of control samples from healthy donors and cancer patients. Using immunoSEQ multiplex PCR, the repertoire was profiled, and TCRdb retains in-frame clones only, with some absent. This table holds about 55,000 clones, nearly 90% found once. Sequenced: blood. These receptors all come from a man aged 45-65 years in good health.

The chain recombines TRBV14 with TRBJ1-1; no definite D call. The CDR3 totals 12 residues. Trimming took off 1 base at V and 3 bases at J, with 3 bases between the two ends. In germline, CDR1 is SGHDN, CDR2 FVKESK. CDR3: CASSQVYTEAFF. The CDR3 DNA is TGTGCCAGCAGCCAAGTCTACACTGAAGCTTTCTTT.

The J gene is TRBJ1-2, the V gene TRBV5-6; D gene uncertain. The CDR3 covers 15 residues. Germline V gene lookup returns CDR1 SGHDT and CDR2 YYEEEE. Between the trimmed V and J ends, which lost 4 bases and 0 bases, there was a span of 13 bases. CDR3 loop: CASSPLGETNYGYTF. The CDR3 nucleotides read TGTGCCAGCAGCCCTCTCGGGGAGACTAACTATGGCTACACCTTC.

The CDR3 region has the DNA TGTGCCAGCAGTCACACCGGGACAGGCCAAGAGACCCAGTACTTC. It specifies CASSHTGTGQETQYF. The V gene is TRBV28, the J gene TRBJ2-5; 8 bases fit TRBD1. Trimming cost V 5 bases and J 1 base; bases outside gene matches: 6. Germline-derived CDR1 and CDR2 are MDHEN and SYDVKM. The CDR3 consists of 15 residues.

CDR3 in DNA: TGTGCCAGCTCACCAGGGGTGCAGTACGAGCAGTACTTC. Amino acids: CASSPGVQYEQYF. The chain links TRBV18 to TRBJ2-7; D is unclear. The germline V gene encodes CDR1 KGHSH and CDR2 LQKENI. The length of the CDR3 is 13 residues. V was cut by 2 bases and J by 4 bases, with 9 bases left in between.

On this clone itself: A junction end diverges from the germline sequence, so it may reflect a read error. Other DNA sequences within the sample encode an identical CDR3. This rearrangement joins TRBV3-1 (or the pseudogene TRBV3-2) to TRBJ1-1, with D perhaps matching TRBD1 (6 bases). Germline CDR1 and CDR2: LGHDT and YNNKEL (reference sequence). CDR3 length: 17 amino acids. The CDR3 DNA follows: TGTGCCAGCAGCCAAGATACCCGACAGGCAACGAACACTGAAGCCTTCTTT. Protein sequence: CASSQDTRQATNTEAFF.

The chain uses TRBV27 and TRBJ1-4; maybe TRBD1 (6 bases). CDR3 length: 14 amino acids. Germline loops: CDR1 MNHEY, CDR2 SMNVEV (reference sequence). The ends were cut back, 3 bases at V and 7 bases at J, with 12 bases in the middle. The CDR3 DNA reads TGTGCCAGCAGTTTGAACAGGGCATCTGAAAAACTGTTTTTT. This translates into CASSLNRASEKLFF.

The chain links TRBV30 to TRBJ2-7, with D unresolved. The germline CDR1 and CDR2 sequences are GTSNPN and SVGIG (reference sequence). The CDR3 consists of 16 residues. Between the trimmed V and J ends, which lost 0 bases and 7 bases, there was a span of 22 bases. CDR3 amino acids: CAWSVTSAFLEREQYF. CDR3 DNA sequence: TGTGCCTGGAGTGTAACGAGCGCCTTCCTTGAGAGGGAGCAGTACTTC.

V is TRBV5-1 and J is TRBJ2-5, with 8 bases fitting TRBD2. The CDR3 covers 15 residues. Per germline, CDR1 SGHRS and CDR2 YFSETQ. V dropped 7 bases and J dropped 1; count of bases not matched to a gene: 9. The CDR3 DNA is TGCGCCAGCTCCCGGGGGGGAGCGCCCCAAGAGACCCAGTACTTC. Translation: CASSRGGAPQETQYF.

The chain links TRBV6-5 to TRBJ1-5, with 7 nucleotides matching TRBD1. Germline-derived CDR1 and CDR2 are MNHEY and SVGAGI. The junction had 7 bases not matched to a gene; V was cut back by 5 bases and J by 6 bases. CDR3 length: 14 residues. CDR3 coding DNA: TGTGCCAGCAGTCTGTCAGGGGGAGGTCAGCCCCAGCATTTT. Protein product: CASSLSGGGQPQHF.

The V gene is TRBV5-6, the J gene TRBJ2-7; the D gene could be TRBD1 or TRBD2 (5 bases each). V was clipped by 4 bases and J by 3 bases, with 14 bases between them. The CDR3 is made up of 14 amino acids. Per germline, CDR1 SGHDT and CDR2 YYEEEE. The DNA for the CDR3 is TGTGCCAGCAGCCGCCGGGACGGGATCTACGAGCAGTACTTC. This sequence encodes CASSRRDGIYEQYF.